This T cell receptor (beta chain) was sequenced during a study of blood T cell dynamics during melanoma immunotherapy (TCRdb year 2020). Background for the entire study: All patients had metastatic melanoma and were given first-line pembrolizumab or nivolumab plus ipilimumab as standard of care in the United Kingdom. To find early correlates of response, the study profiled the peripheral T cell receptor repertoires of patients with metastatic melanoma both before and after one cycle of checkpoint inhibitor therapy. A training cohort was formed from consecutive patients, and a further independent group of patients from the same centre was pooled into an external validation set.

CDR1 KGHSH and CDR2 LQKENI are derived from the germline V gene. The CDR3 covers 15 residues, taking in both the cysteine and the phenylalanine. Solely the CDR3 DNA is kept, with 45 bases framed from the first base. V sheds 3 bases and J sheds 4 bases, leaving 15 bases between their ends. Every bulk PBMC sample was loaded with the same fixed amount of about 0.35 ug of DNA. The immunoSEQ TCRb Assay kit was used according to manufacturer instructions to amplify TCR beta CDR3 sequences from genomic DNA. The KAPA Library Quantification Kit for Illumina platforms was used to quantify the pooled libraries by qPCR. Pooled libraries were clustered at roughly 0.6-1.2 pM and sequenced on an Illumina NextSeq 500. In the paper's pipeline: TCR data were analyzed with immunoSEQ ANALYZER and the R LymphoSeq package. A rearrangement efficiency score was calculated as productive divided by the sum of productive and non-productive CDR3 sequences. Clonality was measured with the Gini coefficient and diversity with the Renyi index at alpha=1, and both measures were compared pairwise between timepoints within each patient. Clonal relatedness, based on an edit distance of 3, and repertoire similarity, based on the Bhattacharyya coefficient, were both computed in LymphoSeq. Linear discriminant analysis on week-3 changes in clonality and diversity was built with the R MASS and caret packages to classify response. As stored in TCRdb, this immuneACCESS dataset retains in-frame rearrangements with V and J assigned. A fraction of the clones does not appear; measured against another copy, unresolved V genes explain less than half of the discrepancy, and the remainder lacks a known reason. The V and J calls and the clone size are those of that table, but D and trimming were determined from the DNA. The sample table holds approximately 11,000 clones, of which over 80% were seen once. The top ten constitute under 20% of the sample.

Summary of the overall study and its limitations: Whether the T cell clones behind the repertoire changes were melanoma-specific or instead reflected general immune activation was something the study could not determine. Unlike progressors, patients who went on to achieve disease control showed a bifurcated reorganization of the PBMC repertoire at W3, with either increased clonality or increased diversity. The relatively small sample size was acknowledged as a potential limitation on generalization of the results.

The sample's time point label is to be understood as: pre-treatment baseline. Blood samples were taken before treatment (T0) and at week 3 (W3), following the first cycle of checkpoint blockade. Except for a couple of patients with rapid clinical progression, response was assessed 12 weeks after the first infusion by RECIST 1.1; disease control meant complete response, partial response or stable disease. Patients with prior systemic cancer treatment, concomitant immunosuppressant therapy or synchronous other active malignancies were excluded. To track both circulating cells and T cell turnover, TCR beta was sequenced from bulk PBMC as well as from plasma cell-free DNA. PBMC were isolated from blood with Lymphoprep and SepMate tubes, followed by red cell lysis. QIAamp DNA Blood Mini kits were used to extract DNA from PBMC and from sorted T cell subsets. On this clone: It has no known antigen specificity. One base away there is no much larger clone; base qualities are not given.

This specimen was blood, taken from a patient treated with checkpoint blockade. The V and J genes are TRBV18 and TRBJ2-5, with a weak D call of TRBD2 (6 bases match). This TCR derives from a human donor with melanoma. This receptor has the CDR3 CASSPAGPRGETQYF. The DNA sequence is TGTGCCAGCTCACCTGCGGGACCTCGGGGAGAGACCCAGTACTTC.